The rows below give T cell receptor beta chains drawn from one sample of a study of blood T cell repertoires in COVID-19. Repertoires were generated with immunoSEQ multiplex PCR, while TCRdb's copy carries only in-frame clones and drops some. The profile shows 150,000 to 200,000 clones, more than 75% of them singletons. The sequencing sample was made of peripheral blood. The receptor set was obtained from a human donor in a cohort sampled during active COVID-19. CDR3s include the opening cysteine and the closing phenylalanine or tryptophan. D genes are given only for firm matches. Clone size appears in some rows only: once, few, many, or a class for an expanded clone.

abundance,d_gene,v_gene,j_gene,len,CDR3nt,CDR3aa
.,.,TRBV5-4,TRBJ1-2,14,TGTGCCAGCAGCTTGAACCCAAACTCCTATGGCTACACCTTC,CASSLNPNSYGYTF
.,.,TRBV11-2,TRBJ2-5,14,TGTGCCAGCAGCAAAGCCGGGGGCCAAGAGACCCAGTACTTC,CASSKAGGQETQYF
.,.,TRBV5-5,TRBJ2-7,17,TGTGCCAGCAGCCGCAAATTCCCGACAGCAGCTTCCTACGAGCAGTACTTC,CASSRKFPTAASYEQYF
.,.,TRBV6-6,TRBJ2-4,14,TGTGCCAGCTACTTTGATCTAGCCAAAAACATTCAGTACTTC,CASYFDLAKNIQYF
.,TRBD1,TRBV18,TRBJ1-2,14,TGTGCCAGCTCACCCGGACAGGAGGGGTATGGCTACACCTTC,CASSPGQEGYGYTF
.,TRBD1,TRBV3-1/TRBV3-2,TRBJ1-1,15,TGTGCCAGCAGCCAGACGGGACAGGCCGGGACTGAAGCTTTCTTT,CASSQTGQAGTEAFF
.,.,TRBV25-1,TRBJ2-5,15,TGTGCCAGCAGCGCCGTCGCGGGAAATCAAGAGACCCAGTACTTC,CASSAVAGNQETQYF
.,TRBD1,TRBV7-2,TRBJ1-1,17,TGTGCCAGCAGCTCCCGGGACAGGAAGTTTTTGAACACTGAAGCTTTCTTT,CASSSRDRKFLNTEAFF
.,.,TRBV6-2/TRBV6-3,TRBJ2-7,16,TGTGCCAGCAGTGCACAGACAGGACTTGCTTCCTACGAGCAGTACTTC,CASSAQTGLASYEQYF
.,TRBD1,TRBV11-1,TRBJ2-1,15,TGTGCCAGCAGCTCCCCGGACAGGGGGACCTCCGAGCAGTTCTTC,CASSSPDRGTSEQFF
.,.,TRBV4-3,TRBJ2-7,15,TGCGCCAGCAGCCAGGACCCACAGGGATGGGGCGAGCAGTACTTC,CASSQDPQGWGEQYF
.,TRBD2,TRBV4-3,TRBJ2-3,18,TGCGCCAGCAGCCAAGAGATAATGGGGTGGGAGGGCGGAGATACGCAGTATTTT,CASSQEIMGWEGGDTQYF
.,.,TRBV10-1,TRBJ2-1,13,TGCGCCAGCAGTGAGGATAGCCGGAATGAGCAGTTCTTC,CASSEDSRNEQFF
.,.,TRBV5-1,TRBJ1-1,13,TGCGCCAGCAGCCCTTGGGACTACACTGAAGCTTTCTTT,CASSPWDYTEAFF
.,.,TRBV5-1,TRBJ2-6,17,TGCGCCAGCAGCTTGGTTCAGGACAACTCTGGGGCCAACGTCCTGACTTTC,CASSLVQDNSGANVLTF
.,.,TRBV5-4,TRBJ1-2,15,TGTGCCAGCAGCCGGTCGTCGGGGAGTCTCGATGGCTACACCTTC,CASSRSSGSLDGYTF
once,.,TRBV7-8,TRBJ1-3,14,TGTGCCAGCAGCGAGAGGGAGGGCGGAAACACCATATATTTT,CASSEREGGNTIYF
.,TRBD2,TRBV29-1,TRBJ2-5,13,TGCAGCGTATCTAGCGGGGTTGGGGAGACCCAGTACTTC,CSVSSGVGETQYF
.,.,TRBV27,TRBJ2-7,14,TGTGCCAGCAGACCCCTTGGTAGCGGCGACGAGCAGTACTTC,CASRPLGSGDEQYF
.,TRBD2,TRBV2,TRBJ2-5,13,TGTGCCAGCAGGACCGGGACTATCGGGACCCAGTACTTC,CASRTGTIGTQYF
.,.,TRBV7-9,TRBJ1-1,14,TGTGCCAGCAGCTTATCTAACGGGAACACTGAAGCTTTCTTT,CASSLSNGNTEAFF
.,TRBD2,TRBV4-3,TRBJ2-3,16,TGCGCCAGCAGCCAAGCGGGGGGGACCTCTACAGACACGCAGTATTTT,CASSQAGGTSTDTQYF
.,.,TRBV7-9,TRBJ2-3,15,TGTGCCAGCAGCTTAATAATAGCGTACACAGATACGCAGTATTTT,CASSLIIAYTDTQYF
.,.,TRBV7-2,TRBJ2-4,14,TGTGCCAGCAGCTTAGAACCTATCAAAAACATTCAGTACTTC,CASSLEPIKNIQYF
.,.,TRBV6-5,TRBJ1-3,15,TGTGCCAGCAGTTACTCACAGGGCTCTGGAAACACCATATATTTT,CASSYSQGSGNTIYF
few,TRBD1,TRBV7-2,TRBJ1-2,16,TGTGCCAGCAGCCCGTCTCAGGGGGCGCGGGACTATGGCTACACCTTC,CASSPSQGARDYGYTF
.,TRBD1,TRBV18,TRBJ1-5,15,TGTGCCAGCTCACCACGACAGGGGGACAATCAGCCCCAGCATTTT,CASSPRQGDNQPQHF
.,TRBD2,TRBV3-1/TRBV3-2,TRBJ2-2,17,TGTGCCAGCAGCCAAGTCACAATAGCGGGAGGGCTTCGGGAGCTGTTTTTT,CASSQVTIAGGLRELFF
.,.,TRBV29-1,TRBJ2-3,12,TGCAGCGGGACAGAAAGCACAGATACGCAGTATTTT,CSGTESTDTQYF
.,TRBD1,TRBV24-1,TRBJ1-1,16,TGTGCCACCAGTGATGTTGGGACAGGGAATAACACTGAAGCTTTCTTT,CATSDVGTGNNTEAFF
.,.,TRBV7-2,TRBJ2-7,12,TGTGCCAGCAGCAAACTCTCCTACGAGCAGTACTTC,CASSKLSYEQYF
.,.,TRBV6-2/TRBV6-3,TRBJ2-7,15,TGTGCCAGCAGCCCGCCTGCTGCGGCAACCTGGGAGCAGTACTTC,CASSPPAAATWEQYF
.,.,TRBV2,TRBJ1-1,14,TGTGCCAGCAGTGGGACGGGGGGGTTGGCTGAAGCTTTCTTT,CASSGTGGLAEAFF
.,TRBD1,TRBV19,TRBJ2-5,14,TGTGCCAGTAGAAACCTCGGGACAGAAGAGACCCAGTACTTC,CASRNLGTEETQYF
once,.,TRBV20-1,TRBJ2-7,14,TGCAGTGCTAGTCCCCCAGGGGGGTTTTACGAGCAGTACTTC,CSASPPGGFYEQYF
.,.,TRBV18,TRBJ2-1,15,TGTGCCAGCTCACCGGCGGGCTACTCCTACAATGAGCAGTTCTTC,CASSPAGYSYNEQFF
.,TRBD1,TRBV20-1,TRBJ1-3,14,TGCAGTGCTAGTCCAGGGGGAATTGGAAACACCATATATTTT,CSASPGGIGNTIYF